The clone carrying this T cell receptor (beta chain) appeared a few times. Its antigen is unknown. These data originate in a study of T-cell reconstitution after alpha-beta-depleted transplantation in children. The study's findings and limits: Fresh T-cell production supplied most of the T-cell counts and diversity seen one year after transplant.

Unique molecular identifiers were used in preparing the TCRbeta library. MiXCR, run by TCRdb on the PCR reads, gives a single entry per CDR3 protein. The table includes some 600,000 distinct CDR3 sequences, approximately 12% detected once. The sequenced sample was PBMCs, mostly from graft donor cells, obtained 360 days after TCRalphabeta/CD19-depleted stem cell transplant. This sequence originates from a male patient younger than 18 who had a stem cell transplant for acute myeloid leukemia, so the T cells may come from the graft donor.

CDR3: CSALSWTVSYEQYF. The CDR3 nucleotides read TGCAGTGCCCTTTCTTGGACGGTTTCCTACGAGCAGTACTTC. The chain has TRBV20-1 and TRBJ2-7, with D unresolved. CDR1 and CDR2 (germline): DFQATT, SNEGSKA (reference sequence). Trimming cost V 6 bases and J 1 base, with 16 bases left between them. This CDR3 is 14 amino acids long.